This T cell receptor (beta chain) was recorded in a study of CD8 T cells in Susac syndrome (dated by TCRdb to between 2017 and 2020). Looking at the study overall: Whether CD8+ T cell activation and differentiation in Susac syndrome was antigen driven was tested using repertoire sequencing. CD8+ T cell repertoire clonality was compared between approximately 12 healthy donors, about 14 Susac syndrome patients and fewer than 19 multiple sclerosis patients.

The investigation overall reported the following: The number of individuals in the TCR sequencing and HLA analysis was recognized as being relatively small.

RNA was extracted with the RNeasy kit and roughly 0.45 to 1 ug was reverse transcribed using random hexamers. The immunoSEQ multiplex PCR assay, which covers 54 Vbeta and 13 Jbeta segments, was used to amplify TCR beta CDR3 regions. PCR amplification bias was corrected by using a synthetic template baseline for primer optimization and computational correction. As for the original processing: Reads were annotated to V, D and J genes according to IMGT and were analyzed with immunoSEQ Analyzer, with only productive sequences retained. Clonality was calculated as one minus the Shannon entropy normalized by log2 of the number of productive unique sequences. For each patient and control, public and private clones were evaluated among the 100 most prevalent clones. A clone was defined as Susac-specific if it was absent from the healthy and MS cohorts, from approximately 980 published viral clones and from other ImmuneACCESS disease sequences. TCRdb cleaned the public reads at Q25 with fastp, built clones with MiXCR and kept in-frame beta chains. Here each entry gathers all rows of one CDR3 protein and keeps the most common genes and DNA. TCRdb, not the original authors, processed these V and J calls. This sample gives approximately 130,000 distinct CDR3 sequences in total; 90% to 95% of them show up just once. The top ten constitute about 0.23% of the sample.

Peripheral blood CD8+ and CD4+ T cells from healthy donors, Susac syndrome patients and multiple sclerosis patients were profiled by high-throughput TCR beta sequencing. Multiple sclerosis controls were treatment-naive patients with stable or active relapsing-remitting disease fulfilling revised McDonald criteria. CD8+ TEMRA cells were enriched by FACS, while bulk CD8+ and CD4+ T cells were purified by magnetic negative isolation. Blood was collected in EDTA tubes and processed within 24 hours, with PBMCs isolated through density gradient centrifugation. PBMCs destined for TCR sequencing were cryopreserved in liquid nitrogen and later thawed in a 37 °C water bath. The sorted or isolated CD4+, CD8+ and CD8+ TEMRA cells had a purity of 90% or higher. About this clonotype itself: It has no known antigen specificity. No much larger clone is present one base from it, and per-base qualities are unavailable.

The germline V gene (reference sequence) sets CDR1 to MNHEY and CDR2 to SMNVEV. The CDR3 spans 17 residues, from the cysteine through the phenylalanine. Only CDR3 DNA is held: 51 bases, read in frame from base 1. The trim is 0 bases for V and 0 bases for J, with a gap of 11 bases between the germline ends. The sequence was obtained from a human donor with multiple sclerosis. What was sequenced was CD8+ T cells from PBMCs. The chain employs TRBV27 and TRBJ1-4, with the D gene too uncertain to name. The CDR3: CASSLSGLYATNEKLFF. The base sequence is TGTGCCAGCAGTTTATCCGGATTATACGCAACTAATGAAAAACTGTTTTTT.